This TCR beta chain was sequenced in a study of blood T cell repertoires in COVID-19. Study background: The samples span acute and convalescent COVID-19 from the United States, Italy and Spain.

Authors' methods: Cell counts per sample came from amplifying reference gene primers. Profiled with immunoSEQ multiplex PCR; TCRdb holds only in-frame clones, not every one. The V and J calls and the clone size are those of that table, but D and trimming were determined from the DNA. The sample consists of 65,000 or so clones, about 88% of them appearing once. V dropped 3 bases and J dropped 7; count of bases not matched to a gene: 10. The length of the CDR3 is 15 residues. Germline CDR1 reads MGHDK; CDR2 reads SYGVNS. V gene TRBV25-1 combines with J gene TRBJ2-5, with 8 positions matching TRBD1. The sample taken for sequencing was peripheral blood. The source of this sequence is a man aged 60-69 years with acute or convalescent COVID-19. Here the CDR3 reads CASSDAGQAGVTQYF. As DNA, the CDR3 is TGTGCCAGCAGTGATGCGGGACAGGCGGGCGTGACCCAGTACTTC.